These T cell receptor beta chains were read from a single sample in a study of cytomegalovirus exposure and HLA in healthy donors. The table came from immunoSEQ multiplex PCR; TCRdb's copy has only in-frame clones and leaves some out. The sample lists 110,000 to 150,000 clones, about 82% occurring once. Source material: PBMCs. Every receptor here comes from a male donor in good health and CMV-seronegative. Both conserved end residues are part of each CDR3.

TRBV9,CASSVGASDNEKLFF
TRBV11-3,CASSLHSQETQYF
TRBV19,CASSAQMGSEQFF
TRBV5-6,CASSGGDRGPGEAFF
TRBV19,CASHTPTGSYGYTF
TRBV15,CATSRDRRRGTEAFF
TRBV2,CASSLQKTNTGELFF
TRBV6-5,CASSYSGTGHNEQFF
TRBV10-1,CASTPGLLSYNEQFF
TRBV2,CASTSGGTYNEQFF
TRBV9,CASSVGTGRTYEQYF
TRBV7-8,CASSLSGDRYEQYF
TRBV14,CASSQEWRLSGNTIYF
TRBV19,CASSISGNNEQFF
TRBV7-9,CASSPEGRGYYGYTF
TRBV4-3,CASSQERLAGGSSYNEQFF
TRBV6-1,CASSELAGGQETQYF
TRBV28,CASSFPTDTEAFF
TRBV7-3,CASSLKYKGPQYF
TRBV29-1,CSAEGDGEQYF
TRBV7-9,CASSLSGGLGYGYTF
TRBV28,CASRTPLGQNQPQHF
TRBV2,CASRKGGFSTDTQYF
TRBV7-2,CASSYDRLTYEQYF
TRBV27,CASSFRLRGELFF
TRBV4-1,CASSPQLADEQFF
TRBV18,CASSPVLNRGSYEQYF
TRBV13,CASSLGPQQGLAETQYF
TRBV19,CASRTVYSNQPQHF
TRBV28,CASRLPGQGQGTQYF
TRBV6-6,CASVTGEGTEAFF
TRBV28,CASTSLVSPYRGRRSPNEQYF
TRBV28,CASSLRQDPEAFF
TRBV5-6,CASSLGLSTDTQYF
TRBV10-3,CAIRGQGALYEQYF